The rows below give T cell receptor beta chains drawn from one sample of a study of blood T cell repertoires in COVID-19. The data were produced by immunoSEQ multiplex PCR, yet TCRdb's version contains in-frame clones alone and is incomplete. The sample lists roughly 46,000 clones; around 85% were seen once. Source material: peripheral blood. The receptor set was obtained from a human donor in a cohort sampled during active COVID-19. The donor label of this sample is uncertain. Each CDR3 is given with its conserved first and last residue. The D gene is left open where the match is weak. The size entry is marked missing in some rows and otherwise reads once, few, many or a size class.

TRBD2	NA	TRBV24-1	TRBJ2-3	TGTGCCACCAGTGATTTGATCGGGGGGTGCACAGATACGCAGTATTTT	CATSDLIGGCTDTQYF
NA	NA	TRBV18	TRBJ1-1	TGTGCCAGCTCAAAACAAAGGGAGGGGACTGAAGCTTTCTTT	CASSKQREGTEAFF
NA	NA	TRBV30	TRBJ1-5	TGTGCCTCAGGACAAGTCAGGCAGCCCCAGCATTTT	CASGQVRQPQHF
TRBD1	NA	TRBV6-4	TRBJ1-1	TGTGCCAGCAGCGCGACAGGGGGTCGGACTGAAGCTTTCTTT	CASSATGGRTEAFF
TRBD1	NA	TRBV14	TRBJ2-5	TGTGCCAGCAGCCTAACGGGACAGGGTATTGTTCAGACCCAGTACTTC	CASSLTGQGIVQTQYF
TRBD1	NA	TRBV25-1	TRBJ2-3	TGTGCCAGCAGTAGACAGGGGGCAGATACGCAGTATTTT	CASSRQGADTQYF
TRBD2	NA	TRBV30	TRBJ2-1	TGTGCCTGGAGTGCAGCGGGGGATCTCGATGAGCAGTTCTTC	CAWSAAGDLDEQFF
TRBD1	NA	TRBV4-1	TRBJ1-1	TGCGCCAGCAGTCGGGACAGGGAGAACACTGAAGCTTTCTTT	CASSRDRENTEAFF
NA	NA	TRBV2	TRBJ2-1	TGTGCCAGCAGTGAAACAGGGACCGAGTACAATGAGCAGTTCTTC	CASSETGTEYNEQFF
NA	NA	TRBV5-1	TRBJ1-6	TGCGCCAGCAGCGGGGGCCGGGGAGGGTACAATTCACCCCTCCACTTT	CASSGGRGGYNSPLHF
TRBD2	NA	TRBV4-2	TRBJ2-1	TGTGCCAGCAGCCAAGAAATTAGCGGGGGGGCCAATGAGCAGTTCTTC	CASSQEISGGANEQFF
NA	NA	TRBV25-1	TRBJ2-7	TGTGCCAGCAGTGAACCGCAGGTCCCCTACGAGCAGTACTTC	CASSEPQVPYEQYF
NA	NA	TRBV5-6	TRBJ2-1	TGTGCCAGCAGCCTGGATCTAGGCGCCGATGAGCAGTTCTTC	CASSLDLGADEQFF
TRBD1	NA	TRBV4-3	TRBJ1-2	TGCGCCAGCAGCCTACAGGGGGCGGATGGCTACACCTTC	CASSLQGADGYTF
NA	NA	TRBV6-6	TRBJ1-6	TGTGCCAGCATGGGAGGGCAGGGAAATTCACCCCTCCACTTT	CASMGGQGNSPLHF
TRBD1	NA	TRBV18	TRBJ1-2	TGTGCCAGCTCACCCCCTGGGGGACAGAACTATGGCTACACCTTC	CASSPPGGQNYGYTF
TRBD2	once	TRBV5-4	TRBJ2-2	TGTGCCAGCACCGTCGCGGGTAGCGGGAAGACCGGGGAGCTGTTTTTT	CASTVAGSGKTGELFF
NA	NA	TRBV9	TRBJ2-1	TGTGCCAGCAGCGTAGGAGGTGACTCCTACAATGAGCAGTTCTTC	CASSVGGDSYNEQFF
NA	once	TRBV11-1	TRBJ2-3	TGTGCCAGCAGCTTATTCCCTATGCGCACAGATACGCAGTATTTT	CASSLFPMRTDTQYF
NA	NA	TRBV7-8	TRBJ1-5	TGTGCCAGCAGCCTGGGCCCAGGGAACAATCAGCCCCAGCATTTT	CASSLGPGNNQPQHF
NA	NA	TRBV5-1	TRBJ2-5	TGCGCCAGCAGCTTGGCTCAGGGCCGGGAGACCCAGTACTTC	CASSLAQGRETQYF
TRBD1	once	TRBV19	TRBJ1-2	TGTGCCAGTAGTCTCGGGACAGGGGGTCTTATGGAATGGAGCTACACCTTC	CASSLGTGGLMEWSYTF
NA	NA	TRBV11-3	TRBJ1-1	TGTGCCAGCAGCTTAAGGGGGGGCGCTGAAGCTTTCTTT	CASSLRGGAEAFF
TRBD1	NA	TRBV10-3	TRBJ1-1	TGTGCCATCAGTCGGGACAGCAACACTGAAGCTTTCTTT	CAISRDSNTEAFF
NA	NA	TRBV6-2/TRBV6-3	TRBJ2-7	TGTGCCAGCAGTTACTCGTTGCGGGTTGGTCGCTACGAGCAGTACTTC	CASSYSLRVGRYEQYF
TRBD1	NA	TRBV5-4	TRBJ2-1	TGTGCCAGCAGCCGCGGCTCGGGACAGGGGGCCCTCAATGAGCAGTTCTTC	CASSRGSGQGALNEQFF
NA	NA	TRBV5-6	TRBJ2-1	TGTGCCAGCAGCGATCTCGGGGGGCTCGGGAATGATGAGCAGTTCTTC	CASSDLGGLGNDEQFF
NA	NA	TRBV3-1/TRBV3-2	TRBJ2-6	TGTGCCAGCAGCCAAGGGCCGGAGGCTGGGGCCAACGTCCTGACTTTC	CASSQGPEAGANVLTF
NA	NA	TRBV19	TRBJ1-1	TGTGCCAGTAGTATAGGATTTAGAGGGCTGGACACTGAAGCTTTCTTT	CASSIGFRGLDTEAFF
TRBD2	NA	TRBV12-5	TRBJ2-5	TGTGCTAGTGGAGCGGGGGGGCCCGAAGAGACCCAGTACTTC	CASGAGGPEETQYF
TRBD1	NA	TRBV27	TRBJ2-7	TGTGCCAGCACCCCCGGGACAGGGGCTCTGATTCGCGAGCAGTACTTC	CASTPGTGALIREQYF
TRBD1	NA	TRBV18	TRBJ1-1	TGTGCCAGCCTATCGGACAGGGATCGAACTGAAGCTTTCTTT	CASLSDRDRTEAFF
TRBD2	NA	TRBV9	TRBJ2-3	TGTGCCAGCAGCGTAGTTGCTAGCGGGGGGTGGTCAGATACGCAGTATTTT	CASSVVASGGWSDTQYF
NA	few	TRBV10-3	TRBJ2-2	TGTGCCATCAGCCGGGAGGCCAGGGGGAACACCGGGGAGCTGTTTTTT	CAISREARGNTGELFF
TRBD2	NA	TRBV5-6	TRBJ2-2	TGTGCCAGCAGCCCGCAAGCGGGGGACACCGGGGAGCTGTTTTTT	CASSPQAGDTGELFF
TRBD2	medium-sized	TRBV4-1	TRBJ2-7	TGCGCCAGTCAAACCTCAGCGGGGGGGCCCTACGAGCAGTACTTC	CASQTSAGGPYEQYF
TRBD2	NA	TRBV19	TRBJ2-1	TGTGCCAGTAGCCAGGGACTAGCGGGGGCCTCGGTGGGGCAGTTCTTC	CASSQGLAGASVGQFF
TRBD1	NA	TRBV7-9	TRBJ1-2	TGTGCCAGCAGCTTAGAAACCAGGGGGATAAGTAATTATGGCTACACCTTC	CASSLETRGISNYGYTF
NA	NA	TRBV2	TRBJ2-7	TGTGCCACCCGGGGTATAAACTACGAGCAGTACTTC	CATRGINYEQYF
NA	NA	TRBV4-2	TRBJ2-7	TGTGCCAGCAGCCATCCCTCCTCTCTCTTGCAGTACTTC	CASSHPSSLLQYF
TRBD2	NA	TRBV7-2	TRBJ2-2	TGTGCCAGCAGCCCCAGACTAGCGGGGGACACCGGGGAGCTGTTTTTT	CASSPRLAGDTGELFF
NA	NA	TRBV4-1	TRBJ2-7	TGCGCCAGCAGCCTCCGCCAGGGCAGTCCCTACGAGCAGTACTTC	CASSLRQGSPYEQYF
NA	NA	TRBV13	TRBJ1-1	TGTGCCAGCAGCTTTGAGCGGGGGGCAAAGACTGAAGCTTTCTTT	CASSFERGAKTEAFF
NA	NA	TRBV28	TRBJ2-2	TGTGCCAGCAGTCTCGGTGGGAGGAGAACCGGGGAGCTGTTTTTT	CASSLGGRRTGELFF
TRBD1	NA	TRBV2	TRBJ1-6	TGTGCCAGCAGTGAAAAGTGGACAGGCACCCCCCTCCACTTT	CASSEKWTGTPLHF
TRBD1	NA	TRBV7-6	TRBJ2-7	TGTGCCAGCAGCCCCATGACAGGGGGCTCCTACGAGCAGTACTTC	CASSPMTGGSYEQYF
NA	NA	TRBV7-9	TRBJ2-1	TGTGCCAGCAGCTTAGCGCTAGGACTAATCTCCTACAATGAGCAGTTCTTC	CASSLALGLISYNEQFF
TRBD1	NA	TRBV28	TRBJ1-4	TGTGCCAGCAGTTTATTAAGGGGACAGGGAAAGGTACTGTTTTTT	CASSLLRGQGKVLFF
TRBD2	once	TRBV5-1	TRBJ2-7	TGCGCCAGCAGCTTACCGGGACTAGCGAAGGGGTTTGAGTACGAGCAGTACTTC	CASSLPGLAKGFEYEQYF
TRBD1	NA	TRBV11-2	TRBJ1-1	TGTGCCAGCAGTCCACAGGGGGTCACTGAAGCTTTCTTT	CASSPQGVTEAFF
TRBD1	NA	TRBV24-1	TRBJ1-2	TGTGCCACCAGTGAACAGGGGGTATCGTATGGCTACACCTTC	CATSEQGVSYGYTF
TRBD1	NA	TRBV4-1	TRBJ2-1	TGCGCCAGCAGCCAAGGACGGACAGGGTACAATGAGCAGTTCTTC	CASSQGRTGYNEQFF
TRBD1	NA	TRBV9	TRBJ1-2	TGTGCCAGCAGCGTTCTGGGACAGGGCGGGGGCTACACCTTC	CASSVLGQGGGYTF
NA	NA	TRBV5-1	TRBJ2-3	TGCGCCAGCAGCTTGGGGACAGCGGGGAAGGATACGCAGTATTTT	CASSLGTAGKDTQYF
NA	NA	TRBV18	TRBJ2-1	TGTGCCAGCTCATCAGGGCGACTAGGATCCTACAATGAGCAGTTCTTC	CASSSGRLGSYNEQFF